A single TCR beta chain is shown here with its context. This entry comes from a study of blood T cell repertoires in COVID-19. The table came from immunoSEQ multiplex PCR; TCRdb's copy has only in-frame clones and leaves some out. The sample has tens of thousands of clones; around nine tenths are singletons. The V segment lost 3 bases and the J segment 0 bases; nucleotides outside the gene matches: 10. CDR3 size: 16 residues. CDR1 SQVTM and CDR2 ANQGSEA come from the germline V gene. Sequencing was performed on peripheral blood. This rearrangement joins TRBV29-1 to TRBJ1-1; 7 nucleotides align to TRBD1. This clonotype originated in a human donor in a cohort sampled during active COVID-19. The CDR3 here is CSVDSRGAPLNTEAFF. CDR3 nucleotides: TGCAGCGTTGACTCCAGGGGGGCCCCCTTGAACACTGAAGCTTTCTTT.